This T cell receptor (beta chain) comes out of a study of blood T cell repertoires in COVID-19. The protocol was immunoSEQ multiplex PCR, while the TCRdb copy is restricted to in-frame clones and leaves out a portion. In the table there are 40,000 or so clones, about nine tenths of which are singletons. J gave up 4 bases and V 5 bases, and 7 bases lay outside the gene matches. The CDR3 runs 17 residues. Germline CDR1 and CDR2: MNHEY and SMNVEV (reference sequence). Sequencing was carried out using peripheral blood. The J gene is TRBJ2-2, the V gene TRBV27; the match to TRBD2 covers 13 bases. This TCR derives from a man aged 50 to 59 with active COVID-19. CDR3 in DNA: TGTGCCAGCAGTCCCGGACTAGCGGGAGTGTTCACCGGGGAGCTGTTTTTT. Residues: CASSPGLAGVFTGELFF.